Below are 22 T cell receptor beta chains sequenced from a single sample in a study of Ad26.COV2.S vaccination and SARS-CoV-2 variants. Only in-frame clones appear in the TCRdb table, and some are missing; sequencing was by immunoSEQ multiplex PCR. The sample consists of around 170,000 clones, 87% of them appearing once. Sequencing used peripheral blood, obtained after recovery from COVID-19. These receptors were collected from a human donor who had recovered from COVID-19.

The chain joins TRBV4-1 to TRBJ2-3; 10 bases align to TRBD2. The CDR3 covers 16 residues. V lost 4 bases to trimming and J lost 1 base; unmatched junction nucleotides: 5. Germline loops: CDR1 MGHRA, CDR2 YSYEKL. The CDR3 DNA follows: TGCGCCAGCAGCCTGAGCGGGGGGGTCGGCACAGATACGCAGTATTTT. Amino acid sequence: CASSLSGGVGTDTQYF.

This clone was seen a handful of times. The chain couples TRBV7-2 to TRBJ1-5; D perhaps matches TRBD1 (5 bases). V shed 1 base and J shed 0 bases, with 10 bases lying between them. From germline, CDR1 is SGHTA and CDR2 FQGNSA. The length of the CDR3 is 16 residues. The CDR3 spells CASSLVYRSSNQPQHF. The DNA of the CDR3 is TGTGCCAGCAGCTTAGTGTACAGGAGTAGCAATCAGCCCCAGCATTTT.

The chain carries TRBV6-5 and TRBJ2-7, with 8 bases identical to TRBD2. The CDR3 loop spans 13 amino acids. The germline V gene has CDR1 MNHEY and CDR2 SVGAGI. V shed 10 bases and J 7 bases; nucleotides not matched to a gene: 12. This CDR3 is CANQAGAYGEQYF. CDR3 coding DNA: TGTGCCAACCAAGCGGGGGCCTATGGTGAGCAGTACTTC.

The V call is TRBV6-1, the J call TRBJ1-6; TRBD1 is a possible D gene (5 bases). This CDR3 spans 14 amino acids. V was cut by 1 base and J by 10 bases, with 11 bases left in between. Per germline, CDR1 MNHNS and CDR2 SASEGT. The CDR3 spells CASSEGPGDSPLHF. DNA of the CDR3: TGTGCCAGCAGTGAAGGACCGGGGGACTCACCCCTCCACTTT.

J is TRBJ2-7 and V is TRBV30; TRBD1 aligns across 7 bases. The CDR3 contains 19 residues. Germline CDR1 and CDR2: GTSNPN and SVGIG (reference sequence). J gave up 1 base and V 0 bases, and 18 bases lay outside the gene matches. This chain's CDR3 is CAWSVWADRDRSQSYEQYF. CDR3 sequence (DNA): TGTGCCTGGAGTGTCTGGGCCGACAGGGACCGGTCTCAATCCTACGAGCAGTACTTC.

This chain connects TRBV6-1 to TRBJ2-1, with 10 bases aligning to TRBD2. Trimming cost V 0 bases and J 3 bases; bases outside gene matches: 17. Germline CDR1 is MNHNS and CDR2 is SASEGT. This CDR3 region has 21 residues. The CDR3 bases are TGTGCCAGCAGTGAAGCAGGGGGTAGCGGGGGGCCCTGGATAATCTACAATGAGCAGTTCTTC. Its translation: CASSEAGGSGGPWIIYNEQFF.

This clone was detected only once. V gene TRBV11-3 combines with J gene TRBJ2-3; D gene uncertain. The CDR3 loop spans 14 amino acids. In germline, CDR1 is SGHNT, CDR2 YENEEA. Trimming removed 0 bases at V and 4 bases at J, with 8 bases between. The CDR3, as DNA: TGTGCCAGCAGCTTAGACGCCTCCTCAGATACGCAGTATTTT. It translates to CASSLDASSDTQYF. Variable domain in full (rest from reference TRBV11-3 and TRBJ2-3): EAGVVQSPRYKIIEKKQPVAFWCNPISGHNTLYWYLQNLGQGPELLIRYENEEAVDDSQLPKDRFSAERLKGVDSTLKIQPAELGDSAVYLCASSLDASSDTQYFGPGTRLTVL.

J is TRBJ1-4 and V is TRBV13; 10 nucleotides align to TRBD1. There are 15 residues in the CDR3. Per germline, CDR1 PRHDT and CDR2 FYEKMQ (reference sequence). The J segment lost 6 bases and the V segment lost 4 bases, leaving 5 bases of the junction unmatched. The CDR3 loop reads CASSSRTGGDEKLFF. CDR3 DNA sequence: TGTGCCAGCAGCTCCCGGACAGGGGGTGATGAAAAACTGTTTTTT.

The chain recombines TRBV2 with TRBJ1-1; D gene uncertain. V shed 7 bases and J shed 6 bases, with 9 bases lying between them. Germline CDR1 and CDR2: SNHLY and FYNNEI. This CDR3 region has 11 residues. This CDR3 reads CASTNRPEAFF. The CDR3 coding sequence is TGTGCCAGCACAAACCGGCCTGAAGCTTTCTTT.

The chain joins TRBV7-8 to TRBJ1-2; perhaps TRBD1 as D (5 bases). Germline lookup yields CDR1 SGHVS and CDR2 FQNEAQ. Trimming took off 1 base at V and 4 bases at J, with 13 bases between the two ends. The CDR3 totals 15 residues. The DNA for the CDR3 is TGTGCCAGCAGCTTAGTGGAGGGGAGGGCCTATGGCTACACCTTC. The encoded protein is CASSLVEGRAYGYTF.

The chain employs TRBV12-3 or TRBV12-4 and TRBJ2-7; D is ambiguous. The CDR3 is 13 amino acids. The V gene lost 3 bases and the J gene lost 0 bases, with 6 bases spanning the gap. CDR3 region: CASSFQSSYEQYF. The CDR3 bases are TGTGCCAGCAGTTTCCAGAGCTCCTACGAGCAGTACTTC.

The chain uses TRBV28 and TRBJ2-5; TRBD2 matches at 9 bases. CDR3 size: 15 residues. Germline V gene lookup returns CDR1 MDHEN and CDR2 SYDVKM. The junction had 15 bases not matched to a gene; V was cut back by 10 bases and J by 6 bases. Written as DNA, the CDR3 is TGTGCCACACGATTAGCGGGGGCGCGAAGAAAGACCCAGTACTTC. Its protein is CATRLAGARRKTQYF.

The V gene is TRBV7-9, the J gene TRBJ1-1, with 7 bases identical to TRBD1. This CDR3 spans 15 amino acids. Germline assignment: CDR1 SEHNR and CDR2 FQNEAQ (reference sequence). J lost 4 bases, V lost 5 bases, and 10 bases had no gene match. CDR3 in DNA: TGTGCCAGCAGCCCAGACAGGGACTCGGGCACTGAAGCTTTCTTT. Protein sequence: CASSPDRDSGTEAFF.

The CDR3 bases are TGTGCCTGGAGTGTATCGTATCACACCTTC. Protein product: CAWSVSYHTF. V usage is TRBV30 and J usage is TRBJ1-2; no firm D call. The germline V gene encodes CDR1 GTSNPN and CDR2 SVGIG (reference sequence). V was shortened by 0 bases and J by 12 bases, with 8 bases between the two germline ends. The CDR3 is 10 residues long.

This clone is a singleton in its sample. This chain uses TRBV5-4 with TRBJ1-1; D uncertain. The CDR3 sequence is 14 residues long. CDR1 SGHNT and CDR2 YYREEE come from the germline V gene (reference sequence). V was trimmed by 0 bases and J by 0 bases, leaving 6 bases between them. For the CDR3, the DNA is TGTGCCAGCAGCTTGGCCAGACTGAACACTGAAGCTTTCTTT. Its protein is CASSLARLNTEAFF.

This clone was picked up a small number of times. The genes are TRBV4-1 and TRBJ1-5; D remains ambiguous. This CDR3 comprises 14 residues. Trimming took 4 bases from V and 5 from J, leaving 12 bases between them. In germline, CDR1 is MGHRA, CDR2 YSYEKL. For the CDR3, the DNA is TGCGCCAGCAGCCCGCGGACTGATGATCAGCCCCAGCATTTT. Protein sequence: CASSPRTDDQPQHF.

The rearrangement joins TRBV18 to TRBJ1-1; D call uncertain. V was shortened by 5 bases and J by 6 bases, with 16 bases between the two germline ends. This CDR3 spans 14 amino acids. In germline, CDR1 is KGHSH, CDR2 LQKENI. CDR3 sequence reads: CASSSQTEVAEAFF. The CDR3 DNA reads as TGTGCCAGCTCATCTCAGACGGAGGTAGCTGAAGCTTTCTTT.

The CDR3 sequence: CASSSTIGGNEQFF. The CDR3 nucleotides are TGCGCCAGCAGCTCGACCATAGGGGGGAATGAGCAGTTCTTC. V gene TRBV5-1 combines with J gene TRBJ2-1; D tentatively reads TRBD1 or TRBD2 (6 bases each). There are 14 residues in the CDR3. Trimming shortened V by 3 bases and J by 7 bases, and 14 bases separated the two germline ends. Germline V gene data show CDR1 as SGHRS and CDR2 as YFSETQ.

V is TRBV12-3 or TRBV12-4 and J is TRBJ1-6; 7 bases fit TRBD1. The trim removed 8 bases at V and 9 bases at J, leaving 7 bases unmatched. The CDR3 is 13 amino acids. CDR3 in amino acids: CASAGGRASPLHF. CDR3 DNA sequence: TGTGCCAGCGCAGGGGGAAGAGCTTCACCCCTCCACTTT.

The rearrangement joins TRBV19 to TRBJ1-3; 7 nucleotides agree with TRBD1. Germline CDR1 and CDR2: LNHDA and SQIVND (reference sequence). V lost 4 bases, J lost 8 bases, and 14 bases stayed unmatched. The CDR3 extends over 16 amino acids. This chain's CDR3 is CASSTLITGAQDTIYF. The DNA for the CDR3 is TGTGCCAGTAGTACACTAATAACAGGGGCGCAGGACACCATATATTTT.

This sequence joins TRBV4-1 and TRBJ1-3; D not certain. Germline V CDR1 and CDR2: MGHRA, YSYEKL. This CDR3 contains 17 residues. The germline V and J ends were trimmed by 0 bases and 0 bases, with 12 bases remaining between them. The CDR3 bases are TGCGCCAGCAGCCAAGATAGAGGCACGATCTCTGGAAACACCATATATTTT. Its protein product is CASSQDRGTISGNTIYF.

This chain uses TRBV4-1 with TRBJ2-4; D is ambiguous. This CDR3 spans 16 amino acids. The V end lost 0 bases, the J end lost 2 bases, and 11 bases lay between the germline ends. Germline V gene lookup returns CDR1 MGHRA and CDR2 YSYEKL. This CDR3 is CASSQDRTGTKNIQYF. The CDR3 nucleotides are TGCGCCAGCAGCCAAGATCGGACGGGTACCAAAAACATTCAGTACTTC.